The rows below give T cell receptor beta chains drawn from one sample of a study of CD8+ T cells in alopecia areata. Clones were read by immunoSEQ multiplex PCR, and TCRdb kept only the in-frame ones, dropping some. This sample has 130,000 to 150,000 clones, with approximately 87% found just once. The sequenced sample was CD8+ T cells sorted from blood, obtained at week 0. The receptors shown here come from a human donor with alopecia areata. CDR3s include the opening cysteine and the closing phenylalanine or tryptophan. Each record gives: J gene, V gene, clone size, D gene, CDR3 DNA, CDR3 protein. A D gene is named only where the DNA matches it firmly. Rows may omit the clone size; those that give it use once, few, many or a size class.

J gene: TRBJ2-6
V gene: TRBV19
clone size: -
D gene: -
CDR3 DNA: TGTGCCAGTTCTTCTGGGGCCAACGTCCTGACTTTC
CDR3 protein: CASSSGANVLTF

J gene: TRBJ2-7
V gene: TRBV5-1
clone size: -
D gene: -
CDR3 DNA: TGCGCCAGCAGCTTCGGGATAGACTACGAGCAGTACTTC
CDR3 protein: CASSFGIDYEQYF

J gene: TRBJ1-3
V gene: TRBV7-8
clone size: -
D gene: -
CDR3 DNA: TGTGCCAGCAGCCAAACGGGAATCTCTGGAAACACCATATATTTT
CDR3 protein: CASSQTGISGNTIYF

J gene: TRBJ1-6
V gene: TRBV5-1
clone size: -
D gene: TRBD1
CDR3 DNA: TGCGCCAGCCAGGGACAGGGGTATGATTCACCCCTCCACTTT
CDR3 protein: CASQGQGYDSPLHF

J gene: TRBJ2-1
V gene: TRBV30
clone size: -
D gene: -
CDR3 DNA: TGTGCCTGGAGCATTGGTAATTTGGGGAATGAGCAGTTCTTC
CDR3 protein: CAWSIGNLGNEQFF

J gene: TRBJ2-3
V gene: TRBV6-5
clone size: -
D gene: TRBD2
CDR3 DNA: TGTGCCAGCAGCCCCTCACAGCGGGGGTCAGATACGCAGTATTTT
CDR3 protein: CASSPSQRGSDTQYF

J gene: TRBJ2-3
V gene: TRBV23-1
clone size: -
D gene: TRBD2
CDR3 DNA: TGCGCCAGCAGCCCCAAGCGGGGCCTAGACACAGATACGCAGTATTTT
CDR3 protein: CASSPKRGLDTDTQYF

J gene: TRBJ2-5
V gene: TRBV7-9
clone size: -
D gene: TRBD2
CDR3 DNA: TGTGCCAGCAGCTTAGCCACTAGCGGGGCTCAAGAGACCCAGTACTTC
CDR3 protein: CASSLATSGAQETQYF

J gene: TRBJ2-1
V gene: TRBV11-2
clone size: -
D gene: -
CDR3 DNA: TGTGCCAGCACCATGGGGGGTGAGCAGTTCTTC
CDR3 protein: CASTMGGEQFF

J gene: TRBJ2-4
V gene: TRBV10-3
clone size: -
D gene: -
CDR3 DNA: TGTGCCATCAGTACAAGACTAGCCAAAAACATTCAGTACTTC
CDR3 protein: CAISTRLAKNIQYF

J gene: TRBJ2-3
V gene: TRBV7-6
clone size: -
D gene: -
CDR3 DNA: TGTGCCAGCAGCTTAAGGGGCGCAGATACGCAGTATTTT
CDR3 protein: CASSLRGADTQYF

J gene: TRBJ2-2
V gene: TRBV19
clone size: -
D gene: TRBD2
CDR3 DNA: TGTGCCAGTAGGATCCCGGGAGGTGGCACCGGGGAGCTGTTTTTT
CDR3 protein: CASRIPGGGTGELFF

J gene: TRBJ2-5
V gene: TRBV7-9
clone size: -
D gene: TRBD1
CDR3 DNA: TGTGCCAGCAGCCTCGGACAGGGGGTTGAGACCCAGTACTTC
CDR3 protein: CASSLGQGVETQYF

J gene: TRBJ2-7
V gene: TRBV5-1
clone size: -
D gene: -
CDR3 DNA: TGCGCCAGCAGCTTGAGGCAGGGTCTAGGCTCCTACGAGCAGTACTTC
CDR3 protein: CASSLRQGLGSYEQYF

J gene: TRBJ2-7
V gene: TRBV7-9
clone size: -
D gene: TRBD1
CDR3 DNA: TGTGCCAGCAGCTTAGCGGCAGGGGGTAGCTACGAGCAGTACTTC
CDR3 protein: CASSLAAGGSYEQYF

J gene: TRBJ1-3
V gene: TRBV25-1
clone size: -
D gene: -
CDR3 DNA: TGTGCCAGCAGTCACCAACCTACTGGAAACACCATATATTTT
CDR3 protein: CASSHQPTGNTIYF

J gene: TRBJ2-7
V gene: TRBV4-1
clone size: once
D gene: -
CDR3 DNA: TGCGCCAGCAGCCAAGGACGCACAAGCTCCTACGAGCAGTACTTC
CDR3 protein: CASSQGRTSSYEQYF

J gene: TRBJ2-7
V gene: TRBV6-5
clone size: -
D gene: -
CDR3 DNA: TGTGCCAGCAGTTATAGCGGAATTCGGAACGAGCAGTACTTC
CDR3 protein: CASSYSGIRNEQYF

J gene: TRBJ2-7
V gene: TRBV5-5
clone size: -
D gene: TRBD1
CDR3 DNA: TGTGCCAGCAGCGCTTCGGAGACAGGGGTCGAGTCCTACGAGCAGTACTTC
CDR3 protein: CASSASETGVESYEQYF

J gene: TRBJ1-1
V gene: TRBV6-1
clone size: -
D gene: -
CDR3 DNA: TGTGCCAGCAGCACCGGACAGCCGAACACTGAAGCTTTCTTT
CDR3 protein: CASSTGQPNTEAFF

J gene: TRBJ2-4
V gene: TRBV29-1
clone size: -
D gene: -
CDR3 DNA: TGCAGCGTTGAACCAAAGGGCATGGGCATTCAGTACTTC
CDR3 protein: CSVEPKGMGIQYF

J gene: TRBJ2-1
V gene: TRBV10-2
clone size: -
D gene: TRBD2
CDR3 DNA: TGCGCCAGCAGTGATACGACTAGCGTAAACAATGAGCAGTTCTTC
CDR3 protein: CASSDTTSVNNEQFF

J gene: TRBJ2-3
V gene: TRBV7-3
clone size: -
D gene: TRBD1
CDR3 DNA: TGTGCCAGCAGCCCCAGACAGGGGGCAGATACGCAGTATTTT
CDR3 protein: CASSPRQGADTQYF

J gene: TRBJ2-4
V gene: TRBV4-1
clone size: -
D gene: TRBD2
CDR3 DNA: TGCGCCAGCAGCCAAGATTTGGCGGGGGATGACATTCAGTACTTC
CDR3 protein: CASSQDLAGDDIQYF

J gene: TRBJ2-5
V gene: TRBV23-1
clone size: -
D gene: TRBD1
CDR3 DNA: TGCGCCAGCAGTCAAAACAGGGGCTTCCAAGAGACCCAGTACTTC
CDR3 protein: CASSQNRGFQETQYF

J gene: TRBJ2-7
V gene: TRBV4-1
clone size: -
D gene: TRBD1
CDR3 DNA: TGCGCCAGCAGCCAGCGGACAGGGACGAACGAGCAGTACTTC
CDR3 protein: CASSQRTGTNEQYF

J gene: TRBJ2-3
V gene: TRBV6-5
clone size: -
D gene: TRBD1
CDR3 DNA: TGTGCCAGCAGTCACGGACAGGCCAACACAGATACGCAGTATTTT
CDR3 protein: CASSHGQANTDTQYF

J gene: TRBJ2-7
V gene: TRBV21-1
clone size: once
D gene: -
CDR3 DNA: TGTGCCAGCAGCCTAACTCCAGTGGTCTCCTCCTACGAGCAGTACTTC
CDR3 protein: CASSLTPVVSSYEQYF

J gene: TRBJ1-1
V gene: TRBV6-5
clone size: -
D gene: -
CDR3 DNA: TGTGCCAGCAGTTACGGGGACGGGAACACTGAAGCTTTCTTT
CDR3 protein: CASSYGDGNTEAFF

J gene: TRBJ2-5
V gene: TRBV7-8
clone size: -
D gene: TRBD2
CDR3 DNA: TGTGCCAGCCAGCGGGGGTATTCAGAGACCCAGTACTTC
CDR3 protein: CASQRGYSETQYF